Presented here are 30 T cell receptor beta chains from one specimen sequenced in a study of type 1 and type 2 diabetes patients. PCR was run on genomic DNA. Amplification of the beta chain CDR3 used 30 forward and 13 reverse multiplex primers. Via MiXCR, TCRdb re-called the multiplex PCR reads, giving one row per CDR3 protein. The sample gives fewer than 350,000 distinct CDR3 sequences, roughly 44% of which show up once; approximately 14% is in the top ten. Material for sequencing was peripheral blood mononuclear cells (PBMCs). The receptors shown here come from a man between 18 and 35 years old with type 2 diabetes.

The CDR3 region is CATSKGFGYTF. The CDR3 nucleotides are TGTGCCACCAGTAAAGGGTTCGGCTACACCTTC. The chain employs TRBV24-1 and TRBJ1-2, with D hard to call. The germline gives CDR1 KGHDR, CDR2 SFDVKD. The CDR3 spans 11 residues. The V and J ends lost 6 bases and 8 bases respectively, with 9 bases between them.

The chain combines TRBV29-1 with TRBJ2-7; 7 bases fit TRBD1. The V gene end was trimmed by 6 bases and the J gene end by 4 bases; junction bases not matched to a gene: 9. Looked up from germline, CDR1 is SQVTM and CDR2 is ANQGSEA. This CDR3 contains 13 residues. The CDR3 DNA sequence: TGCAGCGTGGTCGAAGGGGGCGCGTACGAGCAGTACTTC. Its translation: CSVVEGGAYEQYF.

This clonotype was recorded a few times. This chain connects TRBV7-3 to TRBJ2-2; D might be TRBD1 (6 bases). Per germline, CDR1 SGHTA and CDR2 FQGTGA. This CDR3 is 15 amino acids long. Trimming took off 5 bases at V and 0 bases at J, with 10 bases between the two ends. CDR3 nucleotide sequence: TGTGCCAGCAGCCCGGACAGAACGAACACCGGGGAGCTGTTTTTT. As protein: CASSPDRTNTGELFF. The whole variable domain, remainder taken from reference TRBV7-3 and TRBJ2-2, is GAGVSQTPSNKVTEKGKYVELRCDPISGHTALYWYRQSLGQGPEFLIYFQGTGAADDSGLPNDRFFAVRPEGSVSTLKIQRTERGDSAVYLCASSPDRTNTGELFFGEGSRLTVL.

The rearrangement links TRBV20-1 to TRBJ1-6; 10 bases align to TRBD1. The V and J ends lost 2 bases and 10 bases, in that order; junction bases with no gene match: 11. Looked up from germline, CDR1 is DFQATT and CDR2 is SNEGSKA (reference sequence). The CDR3 consists of 16 residues. Here the CDR3 DNA reads TGCAGTGCTAGAAAACCCGGGACAGGGGAAGGGTCACCCCTCCACTTT. Protein sequence: CSARKPGTGEGSPLHF.

There are a few counts of this clonotype. This chain's CDR3 is CASSKGGGSYNEQFF. The CDR3 DNA sequence: TGTGCCAGTAGTAAGGGGGGTGGCTCCTACAATGAGCAGTTCTTC. The rearrangement uses TRBV19 and TRBJ2-1; D may match TRBD1 or TRBD2 (6 bases each). V was cut by 4 bases and J by 0 bases, with 10 bases left in between. Germline CDR1 LNHDA, CDR2 SQIVND (reference sequence). This CDR3 spans 15 amino acids. The whole variable domain, remainder taken from reference TRBV19 and TRBJ2-1, is DGGITQSPKYLFRKEGQNVTLSCEQNLNHDAMYWYRQDPGQGLRLIYYSQIVNDFQKGDIAEGYSVSREKKESFPLTVTSAQKNPTAFYLCASSKGGGSYNEQFFGPGTRLTVL.

A note on this clonotype: A much bigger clone sits one base away, suggesting this may be a read error. The V call is TRBV7-2, the J call TRBJ2-7; tentatively, D is TRBD1 (6 bases). Trimming pared 8 bases from V and 2 bases from J, leaving 16 bases between. CDR1 is SGHTA, CDR2 FQGNSA, per germline. The CDR3 covers 14 residues. CDR3 sequence (DNA): TGTGCCAGCGGCGTCGGACAGTCGACCTACGAGCAGTACTTC. It encodes CASGVGQSTYEQYF. Complete variable domain (other parts from reference TRBV7-2 and TRBJ2-7): GAGVSQSPSNKVTEKGKDVELRCDPISGHTALYWYRQSLGQGLEFLIYFQGNSAPDKSGLPSDRFSAERTGGSVSTLTIQRTQQEDSAVYLCASGVGQSTYEQYFGPGTRLTVT.

The chain uses TRBV12-3 or TRBV12-4 and TRBJ1-6, with D unresolved. CDR3 length: 12 amino acids. V was trimmed by 1 base and J by 11 bases, leaving 6 bases between them. Here the CDR3 DNA reads TGTGCCAGCAGTTTAGTAGAGACACCCCTCCACTTT. Translation gives CASSLVETPLHF.

This chain joins TRBV12-3 or TRBV12-4 and TRBJ2-1; the D is unclear. Matching the DNA end better, TRBJ2-7 makes the J call doubtful. This CDR3 region has 11 residues. In nucleotides, the CDR3 is TGTGCCAGCAGTTATATGGGCGAGCAGTACTTC. Its protein is CASSYMGEQYF.

V and J are TRBV12-5 and TRBJ2-1; 7 bases match TRBD1. The CDR3 contains 15 residues. CDR1 and CDR2 from the germline V gene are LGHNT and FRNRAP. CDR3 residues: CASSSADRSYNEQFF. CDR3 coding DNA: TGTGCCAGCAGTTCCGCGGACAGGTCCTACAATGAGCAGTTCTTC.

The gene calls are TRBV6-6 and TRBJ1-2; 8 bases map to TRBD1. Germline-derived CDR1 and CDR2 are MNHNY and SVGAGI (reference sequence). The CDR3 extends over 14 amino acids. V dropped 6 bases and J dropped 4; count of bases not matched to a gene: 7. The CDR3 nucleotides are TGTGCCAGCAGCCGACAGGGGCTCACCTATGGCTACACCTTC. This sequence encodes CASSRQGLTYGYTF.

The rearrangement joins TRBV2 to TRBJ1-2; the match to TRBD1 covers 8 bases. V was pared by 7 bases and J by 1 base, with 5 bases of the junction left unmatched. The CDR3 length is 14 residues. Per the germline V gene, CDR1 is SNHLY and CDR2 is FYNNEI. CDR3 protein: CASNQGADNYGYTF. Here the CDR3 DNA reads TGTGCCAGCAATCAGGGGGCTGATAACTATGGCTACACCTTC.

A note on this clonotype: Sequence at one end of the junction differs from germline and may be a read error. The rearrangement joins TRBV19 to TRBJ2-7; 10 positions agree with TRBD2. This CDR3 contains 14 residues. Germline CDR1 and CDR2: LNHDA and SQIVND (reference sequence). This CDR3 reads CASSSGGGAYEQHF. CDR3 coding DNA: TGTGCCAGCTCCAGCGGGGGGGGGGCCTACGAGCAGCACTTC.

Worth noting for this clonotype: The junction shows a germline mismatch at one end, possibly a read error. The chain combines TRBV4-1 with TRBJ1-2; tentatively, D is TRBD1 (5 bases). This CDR3 contains 13 residues. The germline CDR1 and CDR2 sequences are MGHRA and YSYEKL. The DNA for the CDR3 is TGTGCCAGCAGCCAAGTCGGGACCTATGGCTACACCTTC. Its protein is CASSQVGTYGYTF.

The rearrangement uses TRBV2 and TRBJ2-2; 7 bases match TRBD2. CDR1 SNHLY and CDR2 FYNNEI come from the germline V gene. Trimming took 2 bases from V and 5 from J; bases not matched to a gene: 2. The CDR3 contains 14 residues. The CDR3 loop reads CASSESGGTGELFF. CDR3 coding DNA: TGTGCCAGCAGTGAATCGGGAGGAACCGGGGAGCTGTTTTTT.

This clonotype was counted at least ten times. The genes are TRBV30 and TRBJ1-1; 7 bases are shared with TRBD1. The CDR3 consists of 15 residues. After removal of 1 base from V and 1 base from J, the junction contained 6 bases not matched to a gene. Per germline, CDR1 GTSNPN and CDR2 SVGIG (reference sequence). The CDR3 protein is CAWSAHGTANTEAFF. CDR3 bases: TGTGCCTGGAGTGCTCACGGGACAGCGAACACTGAAGCTTTCTTT.

This clonotype showed up just once. The junction shows a germline mismatch at one end, possibly a read error. The rearrangement joins TRBV10-3 to TRBJ2-3, with D hard to call. The CDR3 is 17 residues long. The germline gives CDR1 ENHRY, CDR2 SYGVKD. CDR3 DNA: TGTGCCATCGGTGATCCCTCCAGCGACCTTCGAACAGATACGCAGTATTTT. Protein sequence: CAIGDPSSDLRTDTQYF.

The chain links TRBV28 to TRBJ2-1; 7 nucleotides match TRBD1. Germline lookup yields CDR1 MDHEN and CDR2 SYDVKM. CDR3 length: 13 residues. The V gene end was trimmed by 1 base and the J gene end by 9 bases; junction bases not matched to a gene: 3. The CDR3 DNA reads TGTGCCAGCAGTTTATCCGACAGGGCTGAGCAGTTCTTC. Its protein is CASSLSDRAEQFF.

The V call is TRBV6-4, the J call TRBJ2-7; no definite D call. CDR3 size: 13 residues. The germline gives CDR1 MRHNA, CDR2 SNTAGT. V shed 4 bases and J shed 1 base, with 8 bases lying between them. CDR3 bases: TGTGCCAGCAGTGCCCATGTTTCCTACGAGCAGTACTTC. It yields the protein CASSAHVSYEQYF.

J is TRBJ2-1 and V is TRBV9; 14 bases map to TRBD2. V shed 4 bases, J shed 9 bases, and the junction held 9 bases outside the gene matches. Germline V gene data show CDR1 as SGDLS and CDR2 as YYNGEE. This CDR3 has 16 residues. CDR3 sequence: CASSLHGLAGGPEQFF. As DNA, the CDR3 is TGTGCCAGCAGCCTCCACGGACTAGCGGGGGGACCTGAGCAGTTCTTC.

This rearrangement joins TRBV12-3 or TRBV12-4 to TRBJ2-7, with D tentatively TRBD2 (7 bases). Trimming pared 4 bases from V and 4 bases from J, leaving 29 bases between. The CDR3 contains 19 residues. The chain's CDR3 is CASSSIRGGDSQSRYEQYF. The CDR3 bases are TGTGCCAGCAGTTCGATTAGGGGGGGGGACTCACAAAGCCGTTACGAGCAGTACTTC.

J is TRBJ2-5 and V is TRBV2, with 7 nucleotides matching TRBD1. Germline lookup yields CDR1 SNHLY and CDR2 FYNNEI. V was clipped by 6 bases and J by 4 bases; unmatched bases: 11. The CDR3 runs to 15 residues. The CDR3 region has the DNA TGTGCCAGCAGGGGCCGACAGGGAAGGGGAGAGACCCAGTACTTC. Translation: CASRGRQGRGETQYF.

This chain joins TRBV7-2 and TRBJ2-3, with TRBD2 matching 9 bases. This CDR3 has 12 residues. Germline V gene data show CDR1 as SGHTA and CDR2 as FQGNSA. The ends lost 5 bases at V and 12 bases at J; junction bases unmatched: 6. In nucleotides, the CDR3 is TGTGCCAGCAGCCTCGAGCGGGGGGCCCAGTATTTT. The encoded protein is CASSLERGAQYF.

The chain employs TRBV7-8 and TRBJ2-6, with D perhaps TRBD1 or TRBD2 (5 bases each). Germline CDR1 is SGHVS and CDR2 is FQNEAQ. With 1 base removed from V and 0 bases from J, the gap between germline ends came to 10 bases. The CDR3 has 17 residues. Written as DNA, the CDR3 is TGTGCCAGCAGCTTAGGGGACGTTTTCTCTGGGGCCAACGTCCTGACTTTC. Its translation: CASSLGDVFSGANVLTF.

The chain couples TRBV19 to TRBJ2-7, with D possibly matching TRBD1 (5 bases). The V gene's germline CDR1 is LNHDA and CDR2 SQIVND (reference sequence). V shed 9 bases and J shed 2 bases, with 20 bases lying between them. The CDR3 is 15 amino acids. This CDR3 reads CASSSVGRAAYEQYF. The CDR3 DNA reads as TGTGCCAGCAGCTCCGTGGGCAGGGCGGCCTACGAGCAGTACTTC.

V usage is TRBV28 and J usage is TRBJ2-3, with 13 bases lining up with TRBD2. Unmatched junction bases numbered 6, after V lost 5 bases and J lost 4 bases. The CDR3 is 16 residues long. The germline V gene encodes CDR1 MDHEN and CDR2 SYDVKM. Here the CDR3 DNA reads TGTGCCAGCAGTACCAGACTAGCGGGAGGTCCAGATACGCAGTATTTT. It encodes CASSTRLAGGPDTQYF. Full variable domain (rest looked up from reference TRBV28 and TRBJ2-3): DVKVTQSSRYLVKRTGEKVFLECVQDMDHENMFWYRQDPGLGLRLIYFSYDVKMKEKGDIPEGYSVSREKKERFSLILESASTNQTSMYLCASSTRLAGGPDTQYFGPGTRLTVL.

This clonotype was recorded a few times. A junction end diverges from the germline sequence, so it may reflect a read error. V and J are TRBV7-2 and TRBJ2-5; D ambiguous. The CDR3 is 13 amino acids. Germline CDR1 is SGHTA and CDR2 is FQGNSA. CDR3 amino acids: CAGSLTGVETQYF. The CDR3, as DNA: TGTGCCGGCAGCTTAACTGGGGTTGAGACCCAGTACTTC.

The chain links TRBV27 to TRBJ2-1; 7 bases are shared with TRBD2. J lost 5 bases, V lost 5 bases, and 9 bases had no gene match. CDR1 and CDR2 (germline): MNHEY, SMNVEV (reference sequence). The CDR3 loop spans 15 amino acids. Here the CDR3 reads CASSPRWGGDNEQFF. The CDR3 DNA reads TGTGCCAGCAGTCCCCGATGGGGAGGGGACAATGAGCAGTTCTTC.

A single count supports this clonotype. V is TRBV6-1 and J is TRBJ2-7, with D perhaps TRBD2 (7 bases). The V end was cut by 6 bases, the J end by 6 bases, with 27 bases between. The CDR3 spans 17 residues. From germline, CDR1 is MNHNS and CDR2 SASEGT. The DNA for the CDR3 is TGTGCCAGCAGCCCCGCTGTGGGACGGGGGGCAGGCAGCGAGCAGTACTTC. Protein product: CASSPAVGRGAGSEQYF.

A remark on this clonotype: This sequence may be a read error, since a much larger clone differs from it by one base. The chain has TRBV7-2 and TRBJ2-7, with 10 bases matching TRBD1. CDR3 length equals 14 residues. Germline lookup yields CDR1 SGHTA and CDR2 FQGNSA. The CDR3 bases are TGTGCCAGCAGCCTAGGACAGGGGGGCTACAAGCAGTACTTC. It translates to CASSLGQGGYKQYF.

A few counts support this clonotype. The chain carries TRBV9 and TRBJ1-4; 9 bases are a match to TRBD1. The germline V gene has CDR1 SGDLS and CDR2 YYNGEE. V was pared by 7 bases and J by 10 bases, with 14 bases of the junction left unmatched. The CDR3 runs 15 residues. CDR3 nucleotide sequence: TGTGCCAGCGCAGAACCCCCGGGACAGGGACCAAAACTGTTTTTT. It yields the protein CASAEPPGQGPKLFF.